These T cell receptor beta chains were read from a single sample in a study of T cell responses to AZD1222 COVID-19 vaccine. Clones were read by immunoSEQ multiplex PCR, and TCRdb kept only the in-frame ones, dropping some. The sample carries approximately 140,000 clones, roughly 89% recorded once. The starting material was peripheral blood, obtained on day 0 of AZD1222 vaccination. These receptors all stem from an adult in good health. The CDR3 runs from the conserved cysteine through the conserved F or W.

>TRBV4-1|TRBJ1-1
CASSESWGDTEAFF
>TRBV2|TRBJ1-2
CASSVGQVSNYGYTF
>TRBV18|TRBJ2-7
CASSPGWSDEQYF
>TRBV15|TRBJ1-2
CATSRATTGNGYTF
>TRBV30|TRBJ2-7
CAWAPRFPLPTYEQYF
>TRBV28|TRBJ1-3
CATYSGNTIYF
>TRBV18|TRBJ1-1
CASSPILGGRGNTEAFF
>TRBV13|TRBJ2-2
CASSLSWTGAIANTGELFF
>TRBV2|TRBJ1-2
CASSGGGGGNYGYTF
>TRBV7-9|TRBJ2-7
CASSPPGQGAREQYF
>TRBV10-3|TRBJ1-1
CAISESGDEAFF
>TRBV27|TRBJ2-7
CASSLPGTGIYEQYF
>TRBV5-4|TRBJ2-7
CASSRGFGSYEQYF
>TRBV11-2|TRBJ2-1
CASSTDSGRAYNEQFF
>TRBV6-5|TRBJ2-3
CASSLTGDADTQYF
>TRBV27|TRBJ1-6
CASSFGTASNSPLHF
>TRBV21-1|TRBJ1-6
CASVGCSFDNSPLYF
>TRBV28|TRBJ1-5
CASSYGTHFNSNQPQHF
>TRBV6-2/TRBV6-3|TRBJ1-2
CASSSFKRRVGAAGYTF
>TRBV7-7|TRBJ2-1
CASSLEAGNEQFF
>TRBV9|TRBJ2-3
CASSAQPSTDTQYF
>TRBV15|TRBJ1-5
CATSMRSNQPQHF